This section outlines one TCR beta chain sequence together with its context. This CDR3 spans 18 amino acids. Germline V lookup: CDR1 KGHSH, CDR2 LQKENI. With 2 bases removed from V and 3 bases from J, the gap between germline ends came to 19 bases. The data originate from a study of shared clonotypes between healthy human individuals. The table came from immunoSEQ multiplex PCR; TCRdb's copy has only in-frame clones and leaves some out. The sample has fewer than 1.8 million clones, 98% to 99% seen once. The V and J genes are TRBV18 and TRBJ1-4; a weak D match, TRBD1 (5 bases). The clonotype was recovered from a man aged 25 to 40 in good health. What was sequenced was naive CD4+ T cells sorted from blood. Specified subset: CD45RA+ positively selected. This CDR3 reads CASSPDSARPRANEKLFF. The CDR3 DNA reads TGTGCCAGCTCACCAGACTCTGCCCGGCCCAGGGCTAATGAAAAACTGTTTTTT.